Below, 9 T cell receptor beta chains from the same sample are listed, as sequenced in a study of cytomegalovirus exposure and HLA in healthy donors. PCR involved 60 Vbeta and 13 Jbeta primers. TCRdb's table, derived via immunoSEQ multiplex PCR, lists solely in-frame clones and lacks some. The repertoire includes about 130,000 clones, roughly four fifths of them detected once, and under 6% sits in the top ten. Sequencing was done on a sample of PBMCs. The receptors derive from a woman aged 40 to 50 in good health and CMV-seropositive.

CDR3 DNA: TGTGCCAGCTCTCAAATAAACGACGACAGGGGAAATCAGCCCCAGCATTTT. Translation: CASSQINDDRGNQPQHF. V usage is TRBV18 and J usage is TRBJ1-5, with 8 bases lining up with TRBD1. Trimming removed 6 bases from V and 4 bases from J; junction bases left unmatched: 14. The CDR3 extends over 17 amino acids. The germline V gene encodes CDR1 KGHSH and CDR2 LQKENI.

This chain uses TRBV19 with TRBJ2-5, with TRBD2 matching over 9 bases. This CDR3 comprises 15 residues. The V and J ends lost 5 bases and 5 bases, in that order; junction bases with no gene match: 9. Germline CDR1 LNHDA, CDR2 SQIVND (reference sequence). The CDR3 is CASSGRGGVSETQYF. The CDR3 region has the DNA TGTGCCAGTAGTGGGCGGGGGGGCGTATCGGAGACCCAGTACTTC.

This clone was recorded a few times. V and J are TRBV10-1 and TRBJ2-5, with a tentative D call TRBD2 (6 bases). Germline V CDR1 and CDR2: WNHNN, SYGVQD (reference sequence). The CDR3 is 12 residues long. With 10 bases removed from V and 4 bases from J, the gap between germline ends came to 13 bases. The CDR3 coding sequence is TGCGCCACCCGGGTGGGGGGAGAGACCCAGTACTTC. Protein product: CATRVGGETQYF.

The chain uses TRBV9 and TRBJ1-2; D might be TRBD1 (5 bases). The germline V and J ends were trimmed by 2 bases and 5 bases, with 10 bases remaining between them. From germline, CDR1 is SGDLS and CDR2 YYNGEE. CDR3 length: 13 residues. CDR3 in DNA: TGTGCCAGCAGCGTGGGGCGGGGGTATGGCTACACCTTC. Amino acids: CASSVGRGYGYTF.

The CDR3 nucleotides read TGTGCCAGCAGGGGGTGGGGGGGCTATGGCTACACCTTC. Encoded protein: CASRGWGGYGYTF. The rearrangement uses TRBV6-5 and TRBJ1-2, with a tentative D call TRBD1 (5 bases). Germline CDR1 reads MNHEY; CDR2 reads SVGAGI. The CDR3 is 13 amino acids. The ends were cut back, 6 bases at V and 4 bases at J, with 12 bases in the middle.

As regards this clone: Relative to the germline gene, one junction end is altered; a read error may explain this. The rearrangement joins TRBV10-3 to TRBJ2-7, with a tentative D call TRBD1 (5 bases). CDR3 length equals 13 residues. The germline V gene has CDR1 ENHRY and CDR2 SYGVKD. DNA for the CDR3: TGTGCCAGCCTAGACTGGGGCTCCGACGAGCAGTACTTC. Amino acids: CASLDWGSDEQYF.

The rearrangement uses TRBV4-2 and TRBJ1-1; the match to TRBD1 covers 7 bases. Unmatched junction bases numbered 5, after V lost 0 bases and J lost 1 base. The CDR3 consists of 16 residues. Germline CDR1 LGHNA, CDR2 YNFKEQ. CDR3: CASSQEKGAANTEAFF. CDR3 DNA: TGTGCCAGCAGCCAAGAAAAGGGGGCTGCGAACACTGAAGCTTTCTTT.

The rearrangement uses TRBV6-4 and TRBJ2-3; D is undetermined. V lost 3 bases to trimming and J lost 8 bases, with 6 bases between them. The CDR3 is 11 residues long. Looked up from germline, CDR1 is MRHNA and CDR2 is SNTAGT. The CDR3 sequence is CASSEIGTQYF. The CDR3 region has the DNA TGTGCCAGCAGTGAAATCGGTACGCAGTATTTT.

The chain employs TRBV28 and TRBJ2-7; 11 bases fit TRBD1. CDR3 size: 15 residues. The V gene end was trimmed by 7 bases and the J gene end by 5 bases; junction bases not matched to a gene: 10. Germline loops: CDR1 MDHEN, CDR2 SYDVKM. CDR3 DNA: TGTGCCAGCACCACCTCGGGACAGGGGGTGGACGAGCAGTACTTC. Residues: CASTTSGQGVDEQYF.